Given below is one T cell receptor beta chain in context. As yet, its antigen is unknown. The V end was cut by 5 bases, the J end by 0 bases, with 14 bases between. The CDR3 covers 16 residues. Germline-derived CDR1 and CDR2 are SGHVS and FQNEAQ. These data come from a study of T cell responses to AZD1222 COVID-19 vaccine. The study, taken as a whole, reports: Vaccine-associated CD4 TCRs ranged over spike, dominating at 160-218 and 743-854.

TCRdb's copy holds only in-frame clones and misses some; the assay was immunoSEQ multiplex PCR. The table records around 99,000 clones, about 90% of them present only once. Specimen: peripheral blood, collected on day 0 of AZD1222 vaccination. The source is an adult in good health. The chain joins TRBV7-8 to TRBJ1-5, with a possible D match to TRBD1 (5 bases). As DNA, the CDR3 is TGTGCCAGCAGCCTAACCCGGACACCTAGCAATCAGCCCCAGCATTTT. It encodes CASSLTRTPSNQPQHF.